The 10 T cell receptor beta chains below all came from one sample that was sequenced in a study of T cells after yellow fever vaccination (dated by TCRdb to about 2019). The protocol used for the library was 5' RACE. The run used an Illumina HiSeq 2500. The raw public reads went through TCRdb reprocessing: fastp at Q25, MiXCR clone calling, in-frame beta chains kept. Here each entry gathers all rows of one CDR3 protein and keeps the most common genes and DNA. For this sample there are hundreds of thousands of distinct CDR3 sequences; 8.7% appear just once. The ten most abundant clones make up roughly 18% of the sample. The treatment or condition label corresponds to: live attenuated yellow fever vaccine strain. This specimen was PBMCs, taken on the day of the first yellow fever vaccination. The receptors stem from a man in his late teens or twenties who received the YFV17D yellow fever vaccine.

The chain couples TRBV5-8 to TRBJ2-7; D is unclear. Germline CDR1 reads SGHTS; CDR2 reads YDEGEE. The CDR3 covers 13 residues. Trimming removed 4 bases at V and 6 bases at J, with 14 bases between. CDR3 in amino acids: CASSPGLLGEQYV. CDR3 nucleotide sequence: TGTGCCAGCAGCCCTGGGCTCCTCGGCGAGCAGTACGTC.

V usage is TRBV12-3 or TRBV12-4 and J usage is TRBJ1-3; no clear D. This CDR3 is built from 16 residues. Trimming took 2 bases from V and 0 from J, leaving 11 bases between them. The CDR3 loop reads CASSLLSAYSGNTIYF. CDR3 DNA: TGTGCCAGCAGTTTATTATCAGCGTACTCTGGAAACACCATATATTTT.

The CDR3 nucleotides are TGTGCCAGCACGGCGGCTGGAAACACCATATATTTT. It encodes CASTAAGNTIYF. The chain recombines TRBV6-5 with TRBJ1-3; no clear D gene. The V gene's germline CDR1 is MNHEY and CDR2 SVGAGI. The CDR3 spans 12 residues. Trimming took 7 bases from V and 2 from J, leaving 6 bases between them.

This chain uses TRBV18 with TRBJ2-7; 11 bases are a match to TRBD1. This CDR3 is 18 amino acids long. CDR1 and CDR2 from the germline V gene are KGHSH and LQKENI. After removal of 2 bases from V and 4 bases from J, the junction contained 13 bases not matched to a gene. The CDR3 protein is CASSPIVWTGGAGYEQYF. CDR3 DNA sequence: TGTGCCAGCTCACCAATCGTTTGGACAGGGGGCGCTGGGTACGAGCAGTACTTC.

This clonotype was picked up a small number of times. The V gene is TRBV7-9, the J gene TRBJ2-5, with D possibly being TRBD1 (5 bases). CDR1 and CDR2 from the germline V gene are SEHNR and FQNEAQ (reference sequence). V lost 5 bases, J lost 1 base, and 11 bases lay in between. The CDR3 sequence is 14 residues long. In DNA form, the CDR3 reads TGTGCCAGCAGCCCACCGACAGCCCAAGAGACCCAGTACTTC. Residues: CASSPPTAQETQYF.

This clonotype has only a few counts. This chain joins TRBV10-3 and TRBJ2-1; TRBD2 matches at 7 bases. There are 12 residues in the CDR3. V gave up 8 bases and J gave up 6 bases; unmatched junction bases: 4. CDR1 and CDR2 (germline): ENHRY, SYGVKD. CDR3 in DNA: TGTGCCATCTGGGGGGGAGGCAATGAGCAGTTCTTC. Translated: CAIWGGGNEQFF.

This clonotype was detected a few times. The chain uses TRBV27 and TRBJ1-2, with 10 bases identical to TRBD1. The CDR3 has 16 amino acids. Germline CDR1 is MNHEY and CDR2 is SMNVEV (reference sequence). V shed 8 bases, J shed 4 bases, and the junction held 13 bases outside the gene matches. Here the CDR3 reads CASGLTGTGVPYGYTF. The CDR3, as DNA: TGTGCCAGCGGATTAACCGGGACAGGGGTCCCCTATGGCTACACCTTC.

This clonotype was seen at least ten times. The chain recombines TRBV12-3 or TRBV12-4 with TRBJ2-3, with TRBD1 matching 9 bases. The CDR3 spans 17 residues. The ends lost 4 bases at V and 7 bases at J; junction bases unmatched: 15. This chain's CDR3 is CASSYRGTGMFGHTQYF. In DNA, the CDR3 is TGTGCCAGCAGTTACCGGGGGACAGGGATGTTCGGGCATACGCAGTATTTT.

This clonotype occurred a few times. This rearrangement joins TRBV30 to TRBJ1-1, with D unresolved. The CDR3 runs to 17 residues. The germline V gene has CDR1 GTSNPN and CDR2 SVGIG (reference sequence). Trimming cost V 4 bases and J 0 bases, with 21 bases left between them. The CDR3 bases are TGTGCCTGGATGGTGGCAGGCCGAGGAGCACTGAACACTGAAGCTTTCTTT. This sequence encodes CAWMVAGRGALNTEAFF.

This clonotype was observed a handful of times. The chain combines TRBV6-1 with TRBJ1-5, with D maybe TRBD1 (5 bases). The germline V gene encodes CDR1 MNHNS and CDR2 SASEGT. The V gene lost 6 bases and the J gene lost 4 bases, with 13 bases spanning the gap. The CDR3 has 14 amino acids. Here the CDR3 reads CASSKGPNNQPQHF. The DNA for the CDR3 is TGTGCCAGCAGCAAGGGGCCAAATAATCAGCCCCAGCATTTT.